Detailed here is one T cell receptor beta chain. One junction end disagrees with the germline gene, perhaps due to a read error. These data originate in a study of T-cell reconstitution after alpha-beta-depleted transplantation in children. Unique molecular identifiers tagged the TCRbeta library. Each CDR3 protein gets one entry after TCRdb re-called the PCR reads with MiXCR. The data hold about 540,000 distinct CDR3 sequences, with 18% observed a single time. CDR3 length: 13 residues. The germline V gene has CDR1 SGHTA and CDR2 FQGNSA. The receptor comes from a human donor who donated a stem cell graft to a child with acute lymphoblastic leukemia. V and J are TRBV7-2 and TRBJ2-7; D call uncertain. The sequenced sample was PBMCs from the stem cell graft donor, obtained from the stem cell graft. As DNA, the CDR3 is TGTGCCAGCAGCTTACGTCTTACCTACGAGCACTACTTC. It specifies CASSLRLTYEHYF.